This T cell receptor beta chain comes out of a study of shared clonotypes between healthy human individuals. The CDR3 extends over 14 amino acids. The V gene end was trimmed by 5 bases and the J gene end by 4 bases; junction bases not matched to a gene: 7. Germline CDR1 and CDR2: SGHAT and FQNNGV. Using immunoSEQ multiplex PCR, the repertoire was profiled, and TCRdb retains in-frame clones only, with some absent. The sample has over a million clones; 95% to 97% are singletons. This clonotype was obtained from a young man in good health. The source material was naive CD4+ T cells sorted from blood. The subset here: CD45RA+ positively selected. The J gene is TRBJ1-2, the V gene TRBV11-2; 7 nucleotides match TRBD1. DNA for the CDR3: TGTGCCAGCAGCCCCCGGACAGGATTCTATGGCTACACCTTC. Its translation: CASSPRTGFYGYTF.